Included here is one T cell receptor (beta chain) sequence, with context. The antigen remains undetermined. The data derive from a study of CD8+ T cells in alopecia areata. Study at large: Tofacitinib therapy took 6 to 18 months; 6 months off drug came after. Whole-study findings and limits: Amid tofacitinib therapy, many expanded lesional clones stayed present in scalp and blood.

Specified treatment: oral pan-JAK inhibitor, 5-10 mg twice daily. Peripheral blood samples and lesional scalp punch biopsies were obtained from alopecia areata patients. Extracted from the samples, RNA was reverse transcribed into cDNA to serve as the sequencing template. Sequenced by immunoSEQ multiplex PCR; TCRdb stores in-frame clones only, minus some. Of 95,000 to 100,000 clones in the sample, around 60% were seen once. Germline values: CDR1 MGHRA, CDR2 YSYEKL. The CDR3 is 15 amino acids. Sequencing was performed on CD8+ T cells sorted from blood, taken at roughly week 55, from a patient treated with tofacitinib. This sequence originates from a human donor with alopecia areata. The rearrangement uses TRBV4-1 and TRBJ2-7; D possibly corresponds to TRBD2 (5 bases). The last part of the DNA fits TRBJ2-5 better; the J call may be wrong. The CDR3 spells CASSQLPGRGETQYF. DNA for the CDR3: TGCGCCAGCAGCCAATTACCAGGCAGAGGGGAGACCCAGTACTTC.